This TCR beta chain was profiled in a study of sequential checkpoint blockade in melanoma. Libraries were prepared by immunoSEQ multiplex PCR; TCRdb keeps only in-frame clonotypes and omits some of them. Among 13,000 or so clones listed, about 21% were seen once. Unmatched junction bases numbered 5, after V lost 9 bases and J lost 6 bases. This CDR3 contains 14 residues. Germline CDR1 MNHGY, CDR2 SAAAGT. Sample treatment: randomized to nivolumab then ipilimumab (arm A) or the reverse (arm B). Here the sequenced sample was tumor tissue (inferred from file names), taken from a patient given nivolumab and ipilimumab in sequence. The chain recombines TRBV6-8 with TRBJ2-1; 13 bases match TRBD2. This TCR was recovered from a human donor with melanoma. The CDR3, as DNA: TGTGCCAGTAAGACTAGCGGGGGGCCCAATGAGCAGTTCTTC. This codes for CASKTSGGPNEQFF.